This T cell receptor (beta chain) was found in a study of cytotoxic CD8 clonotypes in ibrutinib-treated CLL. General study findings and limits: Baseline clonality, above age-matched healthy donor levels, tracked circulating CD8+ T-cell counts. Public clonotypes, found uncommonly, either contracted or stayed stable on treatment.

V was pared by 1 base and J by 8 bases, with 7 bases of the junction left unmatched. The CDR3 has 15 residues. Germline CDR1 SGHTA, CDR2 FQGNSA. TCRdb keeps only in-frame clones here, not all; method: immunoSEQ multiplex PCR. The sample carries 120,000 to 150,000 clones, less than 95% recorded once. Comment on this clone: What it binds is unknown.

Genomic DNA (about 2.2 micrograms) was obtained from cryopreserved PBMCs for construction of TCR beta libraries. The J gene is TRBJ1-2, the V gene TRBV7-2; 10 bases line up with TRBD1. Sequencing used PBMCs, obtained after 12 months of ibrutinib treatment. This TCR came from a human donor with chronic lymphocytic leukemia. This CDR3 is CASSLVSGTGEGYTF. The DNA of the CDR3 is TGTGCCAGCAGCTTAGTGTCAGGGACAGGGGAAGGCTACACCTTC.